These 13 T cell receptor beta chains came from one sample sequenced in a study of CD8+ T cells in alopecia areata. Extraction of RNA preceded its reverse transcription into cDNA, which served as the sequencing template. Libraries were prepared by immunoSEQ multiplex PCR; TCRdb keeps only in-frame clonotypes and omits some of them. The sample has 150,000 to 200,000 clones; approximately 67% are singletons. As to treatment: oral pan-JAK inhibitor, 5-10 mg twice daily. Sequencing used CD4+ T cells sorted from blood, obtained around week 49, from a patient treated with tofacitinib. All receptors derive from a human donor with alopecia areata.

This chain links TRBV30 with TRBJ2-7, with TRBD1 matching 7 bases. V lost 2 bases, J lost 3 bases, and 4 bases stayed unmatched. The germline V gene has CDR1 GTSNPN and CDR2 SVGIG (reference sequence). This CDR3 has 13 residues. The CDR3 DNA reads TGTGCCTGGAGTAAGTACAGGGGCTACGAGCAGTACTTC. It translates to CAWSKYRGYEQYF.

There are many counts of this clone. The J gene is TRBJ1-4, the V gene TRBV6-4; no clear D gene. Trimming left V 1 base short and J 10 bases short, with 4 bases between. Germline assignment: CDR1 MRHNA and CDR2 SNTAGT. The CDR3 loop spans 11 amino acids. CDR3 nucleotide sequence: TGTGCCAGCAGTGACTTGGGAAAACTGTTTTTT. Translation gives CASSDLGKLFF.

This clone was seen just once. In DNA, the CDR3 is TGCGCCAGCAGCTCGACTAGCGCCTACACAGATACGCAGTATTTT. Its translation is CASSSTSAYTDTQYF. J is TRBJ2-3 and V is TRBV5-1, with TRBD2 matching over 8 bases. The CDR3 spans 15 residues. Germline V lookup: CDR1 SGHRS, CDR2 YFSETQ. V was pared by 3 bases and J by 2 bases, with 5 bases of the junction left unmatched.

The V gene is TRBV9, the J gene TRBJ1-1, with D tentatively TRBD1 (5 bases). Per the germline V gene, CDR1 is SGDLS and CDR2 is YYNGEE. The CDR3 is 15 amino acids. The V and J ends lost 4 bases and 10 bases respectively, with 23 bases between them. CDR3 in DNA: TGTGCCAGCAGCTCGGGACCTATGGAGGACGGGAGAGCTTTCTTT. Protein sequence: CASSSGPMEDGRAFF.

The chain carries TRBV29-1 and TRBJ2-1; D is unresolved. From germline, CDR1 is SQVTM and CDR2 ANQGSEA. V lost 4 bases, J lost 8 bases, and 9 bases lay in between. The CDR3 totals 11 residues. CDR3 region: CSVASRDEQFF. CDR3 nucleotides: TGCAGCGTTGCTTCTAGGGATGAGCAGTTCTTC.

The DNA of the CDR3 is TGTGCCTGGAGGCAAGCCATAGATGGCTACACCTTC. This codes for CAWRQAIDGYTF. The chain uses TRBV30 and TRBJ1-2; D gene uncertain. CDR1 GTSNPN and CDR2 SVGIG come from the germline V gene (reference sequence). The CDR3 spans 12 residues. V lost 3 bases and J 6 bases, leaving 11 bases between the germline ends.

This chain links TRBV10-3 with TRBJ2-1; maybe TRBD2 (6 bases). Trimming removed 6 bases from V and 2 bases from J, with 14 bases in between. CDR1 ENHRY and CDR2 SYGVKD come from the germline V gene. The CDR3 contains 15 residues. The CDR3 loop is CAISGGRVAYNEQFF. The CDR3 DNA reads TGTGCCATCAGCGGGGGAAGAGTTGCCTACAATGAGCAGTTCTTC.

The chain combines TRBV15 with TRBJ2-3; D is uncertain. The V gene's germline CDR1 is LNHNV and CDR2 YYDKDF (reference sequence). The CDR3 covers 14 residues. Deletions cut 5 bases from V and 3 bases from J, with 12 bases between. CDR3 sequence (DNA): TGTGCCACCAGCCACCGCGTCGGTACAGATACGCAGTATTTT. Its translation is CATSHRVGTDTQYF.

The genes are TRBV6-1 and TRBJ2-7; the match to TRBD2 covers 12 bases. V shed 3 bases and J 4 bases; nucleotides not matched to a gene: 4. Germline V gene sequence: CDR1 MNHNS, CDR2 SASEGT. The CDR3 contains 15 residues. The CDR3 loop reads CASSDRLAGAYEQYF. CDR3 bases: TGTGCCAGCAGTGACAGACTAGCGGGGGCTTACGAGCAGTACTTC.

This rearrangement joins TRBV25-1 to TRBJ1-2; D is uncertain. Germline CDR1 is MGHDK and CDR2 is SYGVNS. Trimming shortened V by 3 bases and J by 8 bases, and 10 bases separated the two germline ends. The CDR3 runs to 12 residues. CDR3 amino acids: CASSELLGGYTF. For the CDR3, the DNA is TGTGCCAGCAGTGAGCTCTTGGGAGGCTACACCTTC.

The chain has TRBV2 and TRBJ1-2; D is ambiguous. The CDR3 covers 14 residues. The V gene's germline CDR1 is SNHLY and CDR2 FYNNEI. Trimming took 7 bases from V and 3 from J, leaving 15 bases between them. CDR3 nucleotides: TGTGCCAGCACTAGCCGGTCGTCGGACTATGGCTACACCTTC. Translating gives CASTSRSSDYGYTF.

This clone came up a few times. The rearrangement joins TRBV13 to TRBJ2-1; tentative D call: TRBD2 (5 bases). CDR1 is PRHDT and CDR2 is FYEKMQ in the germline V gene (reference sequence). The V end lost 5 bases, the J end lost 7 bases, and 18 bases lay between the germline ends. The CDR3 has 15 amino acids. The CDR3 protein is CASSSGSGIGNEQFF. The CDR3 nucleotides are TGTGCCAGCAGCAGCGGCTCTGGAATCGGAAATGAGCAGTTCTTC.

The chain combines TRBV27 with TRBJ1-5; no firm D call. V lost 1 base, J lost 0 bases, and 7 bases lay in between. Germline CDR1 reads MNHEY; CDR2 reads SMNVEV (reference sequence). CDR3 length equals 15 residues. CDR3 sequence: CASSLLGYSNQPQHF. The CDR3 DNA reads as TGTGCCAGCAGTTTATTGGGTTATAGCAATCAGCCCCAGCATTTT.